The source of this T cell receptor beta chain is a study of shared clonotypes between healthy human individuals. Sequencing used immunoSEQ multiplex PCR; TCRdb keeps in-frame clones, though not all of them. This sample has about 550,000 clones, with around 95% found just once. Naive CD8 cells comprised CD45RO-negative, CCR7-positively selected cells, excluding terminally differentiated effector memory CD45RA+ cells. The CDR3 consists of 20 residues. From germline, CDR1 is LGHNA and CDR2 YNFKEQ. Unmatched junction bases numbered 17, after V lost 4 bases and J lost 4 bases. The sample taken for sequencing was naive CD8+ T cells sorted from blood. This TCR came from a woman aged 25 to 45 in good health. The chain couples TRBV4-2 to TRBJ2-2; 11 nucleotides align to TRBD2. The CDR3 region has the DNA TGTGCCAGCAGCCTTCGCCTGTCACTAGCGGGAGCAAGGGGCACCGGGGAGCTGTTTTTT. Its translation is CASSLRLSLAGARGTGELFF.